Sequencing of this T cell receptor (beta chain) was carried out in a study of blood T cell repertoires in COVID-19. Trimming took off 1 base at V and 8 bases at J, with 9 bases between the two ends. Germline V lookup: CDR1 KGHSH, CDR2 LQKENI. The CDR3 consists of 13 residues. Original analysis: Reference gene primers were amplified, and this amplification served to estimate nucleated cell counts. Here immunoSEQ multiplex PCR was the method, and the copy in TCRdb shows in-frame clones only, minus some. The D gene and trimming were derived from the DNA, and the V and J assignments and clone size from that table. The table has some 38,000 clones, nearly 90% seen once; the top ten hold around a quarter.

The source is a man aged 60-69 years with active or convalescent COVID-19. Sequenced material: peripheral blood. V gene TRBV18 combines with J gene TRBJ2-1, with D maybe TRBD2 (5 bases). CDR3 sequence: CASSPHTSDEQFF. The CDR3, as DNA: TGTGCCAGCTCACCACATACTAGTGATGAGCAGTTCTTC.